The rows below give T cell receptor beta chains drawn from one sample of a study of blood T cells in healthy people across ages. MiXCR was run by TCRdb on the 5' RACE reads, yielding one entry per CDR3 protein. The data show hundreds of thousands of distinct CDR3 sequences, roughly 44% seen once. Sequenced input: blood. All receptors come from a man between 60 and 70 years old in good health. Each CDR3 is given with its conserved first and last residue. A D gene is named only where the DNA matches it firmly. Expanded clones are given a class, and other clones once, few, many or no size at all.

v_call	j_call	cdr3_length	clone_size	d_call	cdr3_aa	cdr3_nt
TRBV12-3/TRBV12-4	TRBJ2-7	14	NA	TRBD2	CASRKAGSSDEQYF	TGTGCCAGCAGGAAAGCGGGGAGCTCCGACGAGCAGTACTTC
TRBV6-6	TRBJ1-5	13	NA	NA	CASSDPNGQPQHF	TGTGCCAGCAGTGATCCGAATGGGCAGCCCCAGCATTTT
TRBV25-1	TRBJ2-3	13	NA	NA	CASSDGVPDTQYF	TGTGCCAGCAGTGACGGAGTTCCAGATACGCAGTATTTT
TRBV5-1	TRBJ1-2	13	NA	NA	CASSPYPEYGYTF	TGCGCCAGCAGCCCGTACCCAGAGTATGGCTACACCTTC
TRBV2	TRBJ2-5	12	NA	NA	CASSESNREQYF	TGTGCCAGCAGTGAATCCAATCGGGAGCAGTACTTC
TRBV15	TRBJ2-7	12	few	NA	CATGQEGYEQYF	TGTGCCACCGGCCAGGAGGGGTACGAGCAGTACTTC
TRBV4-1	TRBJ1-2	18	NA	TRBD1	CASSHPQDGKGANYGYTF	TGCGCCAGCAGCCACCCGCAGGACGGGAAGGGGGCAAACTATGGCTACACCTTC
TRBV20-1	TRBJ2-1	15	NA	NA	CSAKRAGGARDGQFF	TGCAGTGCTAAGAGGGCAGGGGGGGCCCGGGATGGGCAGTTCTTC
TRBV24-1	TRBJ2-3	15	NA	NA	CATSDLLDSGDTQYF	TGTGCCACCAGTGACCTGCTCGATAGCGGAGATACGCAGTATTTT
TRBV30	TRBJ2-5	14	NA	NA	CAWSDTENQETQYF	TGTGCCTGGAGCGACACAGAAAACCAAGAGACCCAGTACTTC
TRBV5-1	TRBJ1-3	16	NA	NA	CASSLAGGPSGNTIYF	TGCGCCAGCAGCTTGGCCGGAGGGCCTTCGGGAAACACCATATATTTT
TRBV7-2	TRBJ2-7	14	NA	TRBD1	CASSTRQGGYEQYF	TGTGCCAGCAGCACCCGACAGGGGGGCTACGAGCAGTACTTC
TRBV6-5	TRBJ2-1	14	once	NA	CASSYRTKFDEQFF	TGTGCCAGCAGTTACAGGACTAAGTTTGATGAGCAGTTCTTC
TRBV7-9	TRBJ2-7	13	many	NA	CASSLRGTYEQYF	TGTGCCAGCAGCTTAAGGGGCACCTACGAGCAGTACTTC
TRBV6-1	TRBJ1-2	13	NA	NA	CASTRPGTHGYTF	TGTGCCAGCACCCGGCCAGGAACCCATGGCTACACCTTC
TRBV12-3/TRBV12-4	TRBJ2-7	15	few	NA	CASSLKGTHLYEQYF	TGTGCCAGCAGTTTAAAAGGGACCCACCTCTACGAGCAGTACTTC
TRBV5-4	TRBJ2-3	15	NA	NA	CASSSRVTGMDTQYF	TGTGCCAGCAGCTCCCGGGTCACAGGGATGGATACGCAGTATTTT
TRBV10-3	TRBJ2-1	15	NA	TRBD2	CAIKMAGGKYNELFF	TGTGCCATCAAAATGGCGGGGGGGAAGTACAATGAGCTGTTCTTC
TRBV12-3/TRBV12-4	TRBJ2-5	14	few	NA	CASSFNGRQETQYF	TGTGCCAGCAGTTTTAATGGCAGGCAAGAGACCCAGTACTTC
TRBV20-1	TRBJ2-1	14	NA	NA	CSASGSTVNNEQFF	TGCAGTGCTAGTGGCTCAACCGTAAACAATGAGCAGTTCTTC
TRBV7-2	TRBJ2-3	17	NA	TRBD2	CATRFPGGQFETDTQYF	TGTGCCACCCGATTTCCGGGGGGGCAATTCGAGACAGATACGCAGTATTTT
TRBV29-1	TRBJ1-1	14	few	TRBD1	CSVETRTGGTEAFF	TGCAGCGTTGAGACCCGGACAGGGGGGACTGAAGCTTTCTTT
TRBV20-1	TRBJ2-7	15	NA	TRBD1	CSARPGQGVAYEQYF	TGCAGTGCTAGGCCGGGACAGGGGGTCGCCTACGAGCAGTACTTC
TRBV5-1	TRBJ2-1	14	once	NA	CASSPAPGGNEQFF	TGCGCCAGCAGCCCCGCCCCGGGTGGAAATGAGCAGTTCTTC
TRBV4-3	TRBJ1-4	14	NA	NA	CASSRDFPNEKLFF	TGCGCCAGCAGCCGGGACTTTCCTAATGAAAAACTGTTTTTT
TRBV29-1	TRBJ2-7	15	NA	TRBD2	CSVEGASGDPGEQYF	TGCAGCGTTGAAGGAGCTAGCGGGGATCCGGGCGAGCAGTACTTC
TRBV10-3	TRBJ2-7	12	few	TRBD1	CAMGQDSYEQYF	TGTGCCATGGGACAGGATTCCTACGAGCAGTACTTC
TRBV28	TRBJ2-7	13	NA	NA	CASREAREGEQYF	TGTGCCAGCAGGGAAGCGAGAGAGGGCGAGCAGTACTTC
TRBV4-3	TRBJ2-2	14	few	TRBD1	CASSPDRGRQELFF	TGCGCCAGCAGCCCAGACAGGGGGCGACAGGAGCTGTTTTTT
TRBV10-3	TRBJ2-7	12	many	NA	CAISEFQNEQYF	TGTGCCATCAGTGAGTTTCAAAACGAGCAGTACTTC